This T cell receptor (beta chain) was recorded in a study of blood T cell repertoires in COVID-19. The CDR3 runs 14 residues. The germline CDR1 and CDR2 sequences are SNHLY and FYNNEI. V was trimmed by 7 bases and J by 7 bases, leaving 14 bases between them. Some clones are missing from TCRdb's copy, which holds only in-frame ones; the method was immunoSEQ multiplex PCR. The sample includes approximately 110,000 clones, roughly 82% of them seen just once. The specimen sequenced was peripheral blood. This clonotype originated in a woman aged 40-49 years with acute or convalescent COVID-19. The J gene is TRBJ1-6, the V gene TRBV2; maybe TRBD1 (5 bases). CDR3 sequence: CASILTAINSPLHF. The CDR3 DNA follows: TGTGCCAGCATCCTGACAGCAATCAATTCACCCCTCCACTTT.